Below, 12 T cell receptor beta chains from the same sample are listed, as sequenced in a study of CD8+ T cells in alopecia areata. Following RNA extraction, reverse transcription yielded cDNA that acted as the sequencing template. Here immunoSEQ multiplex PCR was the method, and the copy in TCRdb shows in-frame clones only, minus some. In the table there are about 140,000 clones, roughly 80% of which are singletons. Treatment denoted: oral pan-JAK inhibitor, 5-10 mg twice daily. The material was CD8+ T cells sorted from blood, obtained at week 4, from a patient treated with tofacitinib. The receptors here all came from a human donor with alopecia areata.

The rearrangement uses TRBV4-1 and TRBJ2-7, with 12 bases matching TRBD2. The J segment lost 7 bases and the V segment lost 1 base, leaving 5 bases of the junction unmatched. The length of the CDR3 is 15 residues. The germline CDR1 and CDR2 sequences are MGHRA and YSYEKL. CDR3 sequence (DNA): TGCGCCAGCAGCCAAGTACTAGCGGGGGGCTATGAGCAGTACTTC. Amino acids: CASSQVLAGGYEQYF.

The gene calls are TRBV7-2 and TRBJ2-3, with 9 nucleotides matching TRBD2. The CDR3 runs to 16 residues. The trim removed 2 bases at V and 2 bases at J, leaving 5 bases unmatched. CDR1 SGHTA and CDR2 FQGNSA come from the germline V gene. The CDR3 reads CASSLILAGSTDTQYF. The CDR3 DNA is TGTGCCAGCAGCTTAATCCTAGCGGGGTCCACAGATACGCAGTATTTT.

Turning to this clone: Its ends do not fully match the called genes, so a read error is possible. J is TRBJ1-1 and V is TRBV5-1; unclear D gene. The CDR3 runs 11 residues. CDR1 SGHRS and CDR2 YFSETQ come from the germline V gene. CDR3 DNA sequence: TGCGCCAGCAGCTTGGACGGTTCGAGGGTCTTT. Its protein is CASSLDGSRVF.

The V and J genes are TRBV6-6 and TRBJ2-1, with TRBD1 matching over 10 bases. The CDR3 contains 13 residues. The junction had 5 bases not matched to a gene; V was cut back by 7 bases and J by 8 bases. CDR1 MNHNY and CDR2 SVGAGI come from the germline V gene (reference sequence). CDR3 in amino acids: CASMGQGLDEQFF. The DNA of the CDR3 is TGTGCCAGCATGGGACAGGGGTTGGATGAGCAGTTCTTC.

This chain connects TRBV2 to TRBJ2-3, with D possibly being TRBD2 (6 bases). The CDR3 totals 14 residues. In germline, CDR1 is SNHLY, CDR2 FYNNEI. Trimming removed 8 bases from V and 0 bases from J, with 12 bases in between. CDR3 nucleotides: TGTGCCAGCCTGGGGGGAGCTAGCACAGATACGCAGTATTTT. Amino acids: CASLGGASTDTQYF.

Written as DNA, the CDR3 is TGTGCCAGCAGCATAAAAAACAGGGTTGAAAAGAACACTGAAGCTTTCTTT. Its translation is CASSIKNRVEKNTEAFF. V and J are TRBV21-1 and TRBJ1-1; whether TRBD1, the table's D call, matches the DNA was not checked. TRBV21-1 is assigned pseudogene status. The CDR3 contains 17 residues.

V is TRBV7-9 and J is TRBJ2-5, with TRBD2 matching 8 bases. Germline trimming cut 10 bases from V and 5 bases from J; bases unmatched to any gene: 6. CDR1 is SEHNR, CDR2 FQNEAQ, per germline (reference sequence). This CDR3 region has 12 residues. The CDR3 DNA sequence: TGTGCCACCGAGGGACTAGAGGAGACCCAGTACTTC. This translates into CATEGLEETQYF. Together with reference TRBV7-9 and TRBJ2-5, the CDR3 gives the full variable domain: DTGVSQNPRHKITKRGQNVTFRCDPISEHNRLYWYRQTLGQGPEFLTYFQNEAQLEKSRLLSDRFSAERPKGSFSTLEIQRTEQGDSAMYLCATEGLEETQYFGPGTRLLVL.

V and J are TRBV15 and TRBJ1-5; D gene unclear. The CDR3 is 12 amino acids. Germline V CDR1 and CDR2: LNHNV, YYDKDF (reference sequence). Trimming took 1 base from V and 7 from J, leaving 5 bases between them. CDR3 nucleotides: TGTGCCACCAGCAGAGTTAACCAGCCCCAGCATTTT. It codes for CATSRVNQPQHF. The complete variable domain, with remaining parts taken from reference TRBV15 and TRBJ1-5, reads DAMVIQNPRYQVTQFGKPVTLSCSQTLNHNVMYWYQQKSSQAPKLLFHYYDKDFNNEADTPDNFQSRRPNTSFCFLDIRSPGLGDTAMYLCATSRVNQPQHFGDGTRLSIL.

The CDR3 spells CASSPYQETQYF. CDR3 nucleotides: TGTGCCAGCAGCCCCTACCAAGAGACCCAGTACTTC. The chain is built from TRBV13 and TRBJ2-5, with D unclear. Trimming left V 5 bases short and J 0 bases short, with 4 bases between. Germline-derived CDR1 and CDR2 are PRHDT and FYEKMQ (reference sequence). CDR3 length: 12 amino acids.

V is TRBV28 and J is TRBJ2-7; 7 bases fit TRBD1. There are 15 residues in the CDR3. Germline trimming cut 6 bases from V and 2 bases from J; bases unmatched to any gene: 10. Germline V gene sequence: CDR1 MDHEN, CDR2 SYDVKM. The CDR3: CASRQTGTAAYEQYF. The CDR3 DNA sequence: TGTGCCAGCAGACAAACCGGGACAGCGGCCTACGAGCAGTACTTC.

In nucleotides, the CDR3 is TGTGCCAGTAGTCCCTCAGGCGTGTCGGCTACGCAGTATTTT. Encoded protein: CASSPSGVSATQYF. The chain links TRBV19 to TRBJ2-3; D not certain. Trimming pared 5 bases from V and 8 bases from J, leaving 17 bases between. The germline CDR1 and CDR2 sequences are LNHDA and SQIVND (reference sequence). The CDR3 length is 14 residues. The variable domain in full, with the rest retrieved from reference TRBV19 and TRBJ2-3, is DGGITQSPKYLFRKEGQNVTLSCEQNLNHDAMYWYRQDPGQGLRLIYYSQIVNDFQKGDIAEGYSVSREKKESFPLTVTSAQKNPTAFYLCASSPSGVSATQYFGPGTRLTVL.

DNA for the CDR3: TGTGCCAGCAGCTTATCGGCTACCGAAGCTTTCTTT. This gives the protein CASSLSATEAFF. The chain combines TRBV7-9 with TRBJ1-1, with D unresolved. Germline V CDR1 and CDR2: SEHNR, FQNEAQ (reference sequence). This CDR3 is built from 12 residues. V lost 2 bases and J lost 8, with 9 bases in between.